This TCR beta chain appears in the sequencing data of a study of T cell responses to AZD1222 COVID-19 vaccine (dated by TCRdb to the early 2020s). Context from the whole study: A total of 230 to 250 trial participants underwent TCR sequencing, of whom 207 received two doses of AZD1222 and about 25 received two doses of the MenACWY control vaccine. Trial participants were enrolled into age subgroups of 18-55, 56-69 and 70-plus years, which contained around 140, 26 and 57 TCR-sequenced participants, respectively.

In the germline V gene, CDR1 corresponds to SGHDT and CDR2 to YYEEEE. The cysteine opens and the phenylalanine closes a CDR3 of 14 amino acids. Kept here is only the CDR3 DNA, which spans 42 bases and is read in frame from base 1. Trimming removed 5 bases from V and 4 bases from J, leaving 15 bases between the germline ends. The time point label, read with the paper, signifies: about 28 days (+/-7) after the second vaccine dose. Because spike-specific TCR depth and breadth did not differ between the two schedules, AZD1222 recipients who got a second dose at roughly 4 weeks were pooled with those who got a second dose at roughly 12 weeks. The vaccinee samples were drawn from two UK trials, COV001 and COV002, one of which was a single-blind randomized controlled phase 2/3 trial testing AZD1222 (ChAdOx1 nCoV-19) in healthy adults. Trial participant PBMC samples were collected at day 0 and day 28 after the second dose for TCRbeta chain sequencing.

The CDR3 regions of human TCRbeta chains were subjected to immunosequencing. As for the authors' bioinformatics: Repertoire TCRs were checked for matches against a reference library of SARS-CoV-2-specific TCRs that had been generated using the MIRA antigen-specificity platform. Breadth was defined as the fraction of unique TCRs that were SARS-CoV-2-associated, and depth was defined as the fraction of total T cells that were SARS-CoV-2-associated. Using the MIRA data, each spike-specific TCR was mapped to the spike region that the TCR reacts to and placed in a CD4 or CD8 class. Log10-transformed breadth and depth values were compared by one-way ANOVA with Sidak's multiple comparisons tests. The source is immuneACCESS, and TCRdb retained only in-frame sequences with V and J called. Part of the clones is not carried over; for the studies checked, unresolved V genes explain less than half of this, and the remainder is unexplained. That table is the source of V, J and clone size, and D and trimming were worked out from the DNA. Present in this sample are fewer than 150,000 clones, around nine tenths of which were seen just once. Of the sample, 3.5% is held by the ten largest clones.

As concerns this clone: No antigen is known for it. Base qualities are not recorded, but no much larger clone differs from it by a single base.

Broader findings and caveats from the paper: Most participants were white British and females outnumbered males, and the authors suggested that clonal diversity may have been underestimated. Conclusions about previously exposed vaccinees are limited because only six or seven AZD1222 recipients were SARS-CoV-2 seropositive at baseline. Spike-specific TCR breadth and depth rose significantly after two AZD1222 doses compared with day 0 and with MenACWY recipients. Reportedly, almost half of the unique spike-specific TCRs recognized epitopes lying outside the regions that are mutated in the B.1.351 and B.1.1.7 variants. The whole spike protein was spanned by vaccine-associated CD4 TCRs, and dominant responses were seen in regions 160-218 and 743-854. Because no samples from the day 14 peak response were available, repertoires could be characterized only after the peak T cell response. In the small 56-69-year group, the increase in depth fell short of significance, most likely because of low power.

Sequenced here: peripheral blood, sampled 28 days after the second AZD1222 dose. The sequence was obtained from an adult who received the AZD1222 COVID-19 vaccine. The chain couples TRBV5-6 to TRBJ1-1, with a weak D call of TRBD1 (6 bases match). The CDR3 corresponds to CASSQRTRGTEAFF. The nucleotide sequence reads TGTGCCAGCAGTCAACGGACCAGGGGCACTGAAGCTTTCTTT.